This T cell receptor (beta chain) was found in a study of tumor-infiltrating lymphocytes in localized non-small cell lung cancer. The wider study: Patients included smokers and never-smokers with various histologies, some sampled after neoadjuvant chemotherapy.

V was cut by 0 bases and J by 8 bases, with 8 bases left in between. From germline, CDR1 is LNHNV and CDR2 YYDKDF (reference sequence). The CDR3 contains 13 residues. Sequenced by immunoSEQ multiplex PCR; TCRdb stores in-frame clones only, minus some. The data contain about 12,000 clones, over 75% of them singletons. Input material: lung tumor tissue. The sequence was collected from a human donor with non-small cell lung cancer. This chain uses TRBV15 with TRBJ2-1; D remains ambiguous. The CDR3 DNA is TGTGCCACCAGCAGAGATTTAGGCGATGAGCAGTTCTTC. Protein product: CATSRDLGDEQFF.